This is a list of T cell receptor beta chains from one sample in a study of early stage breast cancer tumors. This table comes from immunoSEQ multiplex PCR, and its TCRdb copy is limited to in-frame clones, with some not included. The sample has 20,000 to 30,000 clones, less than 75% seen once. The sample was breast tumor tissue. These receptor sequences come from a person in their sixties or seventies with breast cancer. Both conserved end residues are part of each CDR3. Fields, in order: J gene, CDR3 length, clone size, V gene, D gene, CDR3 DNA, CDR3 protein. A D gene is named only where the DNA matches it firmly. Size is stated for part of the rows, as once, few or many counts, or as a class when the clone is expanded.

TRBJ1-2,13,.,TRBV30,.,TGTGCCTGGAGTTCGGGACTCAACTATGGCTACACCTTC,CAWSSGLNYGYTF
TRBJ1-5,14,.,TRBV15,.,TGTGCCACCAGCAGACCCTCATCGGGAGAGCCCCAGCATTTT,CATSRPSSGEPQHF
TRBJ2-1,12,.,TRBV5-1,.,TGCGCCAGCAGTGGGGGAGGTCCTGAGCAGTTCTTC,CASSGGGPEQFF
TRBJ2-3,18,.,TRBV19,TRBD2,TGTGCCAGTAGCCTGGGGAGGCTAGCGGGGGCTAGCACAGATACGCAGTATTTT,CASSLGRLAGASTDTQYF
TRBJ2-7,15,.,TRBV6-5,TRBD1,TGTGCCAGCAGTTACTCGAGGGACAGGGTTCACGAGCAGTACTTC,CASSYSRDRVHEQYF
TRBJ1-1,15,.,TRBV11-2,.,TGTGCCAGCAGCCCAATACGAGGGGGGGGCACTGAAGCTTTCTTT,CASSPIRGGGTEAFF
TRBJ1-1,14,.,TRBV15,.,TGTGCCACCAGCAGAGAACAGGGGAACACTGAAGCTTTCTTT,CATSREQGNTEAFF
TRBJ2-1,17,few,TRBV5-6,TRBD2,TGTGCCAGCAGCCCCGGACTAGCGGGACCTCCTTACAATGAGCAGTTCTTC,CASSPGLAGPPYNEQFF
TRBJ1-2,16,.,TRBV4-1,TRBD1,TGCGCCAGCAGCCAAGAGCAGGGGGTATTGCCTCTCGGCTACACCTTC,CASSQEQGVLPLGYTF
TRBJ2-7,15,.,TRBV28,.,TGTGCCAGCAGTTTAGGTTGGGGGGACCTCTACGAGCAGTACTTC,CASSLGWGDLYEQYF
TRBJ1-1,13,.,TRBV29-1,.,TGCAGCGCCCGAAGGGACACGAACACTGAAGCTTTCTTT,CSARRDTNTEAFF
TRBJ2-4,17,.,TRBV5-1,.,TGCGCCAGCAGCCTGATCACAGGGTCCGCGGCCAAAAACATTCAGTACTTC,CASSLITGSAAKNIQYF
TRBJ1-3,17,.,TRBV5-6,.,TGTGCCAGCAGCTTGAGTTTGGCCAGGGGCTCTGGAAACACCATATATTTT,CASSLSLARGSGNTIYF
TRBJ2-3,17,.,TRBV7-2,TRBD2,TGTGCCAGCAGCTTCCCAGCGGGAGCGAATGGAGCAGATACGCAGTATTTT,CASSFPAGANGADTQYF
TRBJ2-3,12,.,TRBV29-1,.,TGCAGCGTGGGGACTTACACAGATACGCAGTATTTT,CSVGTYTDTQYF
TRBJ2-5,14,.,TRBV18,.,TGTGCCAGCTCTCAACAGGGAAGAGGAGAGACCCAGTACTTC,CASSQQGRGETQYF